The sample holds a few counts of the clone carrying this TCR beta chain. As yet, its antigen is unknown. The source of the sample is a study of early T cells in non-severe SARS-CoV-2 infection. Overall study: With bulk RNA from unsorted whole blood as input, sequencing yielded unpaired chains. Study outcomes and limitations: The VDJdb matching leaned toward anti-spike CD8 responses and overlooked private and CD4 specificities.

The library protocol tagged individual cDNA molecules with unique molecular identifiers. MiXCR, run by TCRdb on the 5' RACE reads, gives a single entry per CDR3 protein. The sample has about 83,000 distinct CDR3 sequences; approximately 13% are singletons. Germline-derived CDR1 and CDR2 are SGHAT and FQNNGV. V lost 3 bases and J lost 2, with 14 bases in between. The CDR3 is 15 residues long. The origin of this receptor is an adult who was a healthcare worker with PCR-confirmed SARS-CoV-2 infection or an uninfected control (not recorded which). The V and J genes are TRBV11-2 and TRBJ2-7; tentatively, D is TRBD2 (5 bases). Material for sequencing was whole blood. The CDR3 DNA follows: TGTGCCAGCAGCTTGGCCTCCCGGGGTCCCTACGAGCAGTACTTC. Translating it yields CASSLASRGPYEQYF.